These 6 T cell receptor beta chains were sequenced from one sample in a study of regulatory dendritic cells for organ transplantation. Sorted subsets were CFSE-labeled and cultured approximately 5 days with allogeneic dendritic cells. The assay was immunoSEQ multiplex PCR, and TCRdb's table has in-frame clones only and misses some. The table shows about 20,000 clones, with roughly 80% occurring only once. Antigens for these TCRs are unknown. The sequencing sample was made of memory CD4+ T cells from blood cultured with regulatory dendritic cells. Subset: CD45RO+ memory T cells. The origin of the receptors is a human donor in good health.

The chain recombines TRBV7-2 with TRBJ2-1, with 7 bases fitting TRBD2. The germline gives CDR1 SGHTA, CDR2 FQGNSA. CDR3 size: 15 residues. V dropped 8 bases and J dropped 6; count of bases not matched to a gene: 13. DNA for the CDR3: TGTGCCAGCCCCCCAGGTGGCGGGAGCCTCAATGAGCAGTTCTTC. It codes for CASPPGGGSLNEQFF.

This chain joins TRBV20-1 and TRBJ2-1; tentative D call: TRBD2 (5 bases). The CDR3 sequence is 11 residues long. Germline V gene sequence: CDR1 DFQATT, CDR2 SNEGSKA (reference sequence). V was shortened by 5 bases and J by 10 bases, with 12 bases between the two germline ends. The CDR3 bases are TGCAGTGCTGGCCGGGATCGGGAGCAGTTCTTC. It is translated as CSAGRDREQFF.

V is TRBV6-1 and J is TRBJ1-1, with D possibly matching TRBD1 (6 bases). The V end was cut by 2 bases, the J end by 4 bases, with 17 bases between. CDR1 and CDR2 from the germline V gene are MNHNS and SASEGT. This CDR3 contains 16 residues. CDR3 loop: CASSESRWGASTEAFF. The DNA for the CDR3 is TGTGCCAGCAGTGAATCGAGGTGGGGGGCCTCCACTGAAGCTTTCTTT.

The V call is TRBV6-1, the J call TRBJ2-6; 7 bases agree with TRBD1. The germline gives CDR1 MNHNS, CDR2 SASEGT. Losses at the gene ends were 4 bases for V and 1 base for J; bases not matched to a gene: 7. The length of the CDR3 is 17 residues. CDR3 nucleotides: TGTGCCAGCAGTGGACAGGGATCCTCTTCTGGGGCCAACGTCCTGACTTTC. This gives the protein CASSGQGSSSGANVLTF.

This chain uses TRBV5-5 with TRBJ1-1; unclear D gene. There are 12 residues in the CDR3. CDR1 SGHKS and CDR2 YYEKEE come from the germline V gene (reference sequence). V lost 4 bases and J 6 bases, leaving 10 bases between the germline ends. CDR3 DNA: TGTGCCAGCAGCGTTATAAGCTCTGAAGCTTTCTTT. This codes for CASSVISSEAFF.

The V call is TRBV6-1, the J call TRBJ1-6, with D hard to call. The V and J ends lost 0 bases and 5 bases respectively, with 5 bases between them. This CDR3 is built from 14 residues. Germline loops: CDR1 MNHNS, CDR2 SASEGT. The CDR3 nucleotides are TGTGCCAGCAGTGAAGCACTAGATAATTCACCCCTCCACTTT. Encoded protein: CASSEALDNSPLHF.